Each of the 3 T cell receptor beta chains below was sequenced from the same sample in a study of T cell repertoires in cytomegalovirus infection. TCRdb re-called the reads through MiXCR, storing one row per CDR3 protein. The data show roughly 230,000 distinct CDR3 sequences, about 17% seen once. Material for sequencing was CD8+ T cells from PBMCs. These receptors originate from a human donor in good health (CMV status not recorded). Some clones in this sample may be carry-over from other donors' samples.

Note on this clonotype: A much larger clone differs by one base, so this may be a read error. V gene TRBV12-3 or TRBV12-4 combines with J gene TRBJ1-4; possible D gene TRBD1, 6 bases. CDR3 length: 11 amino acids. The CDR3 here is CASSSAGELIF. The CDR3 coding sequence is TGTGCCAGCAGTTCGGCAGGGGAACTGATTTTT.

Ten or more counts support this clonotype. The V call is TRBV7-2, the J call TRBJ2-7, with D perhaps matching TRBD2 (7 bases). The CDR3 extends over 18 amino acids. CDR1 and CDR2 from the germline V gene are SGHTA and FQGNSA. V lost 5 bases and J 0 bases, leaving 23 bases between the germline ends. The CDR3 sequence: CASSPERGALSFSYEQYF. CDR3 DNA: TGTGCCAGCAGCCCCGAACGGGGGGCTCTAAGTTTCTCCTACGAGCAGTACTTC.

By share, this clonotype ranks as medium-sized. This chain links TRBV7-6 with TRBJ1-2; D unclear. Trimming took off 8 bases at V and 8 bases at J, with 15 bases between the two ends. This CDR3 comprises 12 residues. Per the germline V gene, CDR1 is SGHVS and CDR2 is FNYEAQ. CDR3 amino acids: CASSPGEGGYTF. DNA for the CDR3: TGTGCCAGCTCCCCCGGGGAGGGCGGCTACACCTTC.